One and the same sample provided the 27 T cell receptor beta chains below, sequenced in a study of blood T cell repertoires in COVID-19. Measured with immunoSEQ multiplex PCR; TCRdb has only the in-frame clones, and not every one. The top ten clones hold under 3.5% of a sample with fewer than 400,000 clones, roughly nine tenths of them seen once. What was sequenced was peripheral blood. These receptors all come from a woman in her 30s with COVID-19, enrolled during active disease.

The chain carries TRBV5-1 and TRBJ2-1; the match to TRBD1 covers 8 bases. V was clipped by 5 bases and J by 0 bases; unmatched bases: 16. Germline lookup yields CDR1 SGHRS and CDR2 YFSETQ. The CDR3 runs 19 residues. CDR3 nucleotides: TGCGCCAGCAGGGCTTATCCGGGACAGGTCCTCCCCTCCTACAATGAGCAGTTCTTC. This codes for CASRAYPGQVLPSYNEQFF.

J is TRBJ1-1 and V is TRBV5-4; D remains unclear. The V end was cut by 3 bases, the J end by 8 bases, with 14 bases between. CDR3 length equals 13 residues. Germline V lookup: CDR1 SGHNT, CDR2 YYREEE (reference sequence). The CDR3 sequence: CASSSNSKLEAFF. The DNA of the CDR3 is TGTGCCAGCAGCTCAAACTCCAAATTAGAAGCTTTCTTT. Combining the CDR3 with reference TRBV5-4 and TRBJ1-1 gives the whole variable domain ETGVTQSPTHLIKTRGQQVTLRCSSQSGHNTVSWYQQALGQGPQFIFQYYREEENGRGNFPPRFSGLQFPNYSSELNVNALELDDSALYLCASSSNSKLEAFFGQGTRLTVV.

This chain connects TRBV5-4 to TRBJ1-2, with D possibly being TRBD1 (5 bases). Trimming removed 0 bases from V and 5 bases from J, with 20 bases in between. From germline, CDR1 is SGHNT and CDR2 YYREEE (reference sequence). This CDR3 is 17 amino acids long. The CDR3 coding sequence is TGTGCCAGCAGCTTGGGGGGTGGAGGGGCGCCTTTTTATGGCTACACCTTC. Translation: CASSLGGGGAPFYGYTF. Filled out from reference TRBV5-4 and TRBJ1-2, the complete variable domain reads ETGVTQSPTHLIKTRGQQVTLRCSSQSGHNTVSWYQQALGQGPQFIFQYYREEENGRGNFPPRFSGLQFPNYSSELNVNALELDDSALYLCASSLGGGGAPFYGYTFGSGTRLTVV.

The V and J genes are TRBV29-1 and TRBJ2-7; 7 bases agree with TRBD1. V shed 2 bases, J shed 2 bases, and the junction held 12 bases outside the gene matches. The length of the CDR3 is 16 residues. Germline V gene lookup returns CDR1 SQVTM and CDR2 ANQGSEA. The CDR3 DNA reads TGCAGCGTTGAATTATTGAGACAGGGATCGGCCTACGAGCAGTACTTC. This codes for CSVELLRQGSAYEQYF.

The DNA of the CDR3 is TGTGCCAGCAGCAAAAGTGCATCTGACAGGCGGCTAGGCTACACCTTC. Its translation: CASSKSASDRRLGYTF. The V gene is TRBV21-1, the J gene TRBJ1-2; TRBD1, the table's D call, lacks a check against the DNA. TRBV21-1 is labeled a pseudogene. The CDR3 contains 16 residues.

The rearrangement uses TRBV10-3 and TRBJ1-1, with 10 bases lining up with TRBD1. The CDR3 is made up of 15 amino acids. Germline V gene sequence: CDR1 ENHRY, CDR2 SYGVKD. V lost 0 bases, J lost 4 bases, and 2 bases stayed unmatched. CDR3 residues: CAISESGTGATEAFF. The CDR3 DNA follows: TGTGCCATCAGTGAGTCCGGGACAGGGGCCACTGAAGCTTTCTTT.

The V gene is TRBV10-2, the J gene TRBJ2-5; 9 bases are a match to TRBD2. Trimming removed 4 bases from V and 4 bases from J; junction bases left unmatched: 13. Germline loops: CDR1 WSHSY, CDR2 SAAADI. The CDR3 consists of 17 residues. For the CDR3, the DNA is TGCGCCAGCAGTGCCCTAGCGGGACCACTTGAAGGAGAGACCCAGTACTTC. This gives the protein CASSALAGPLEGETQYF.

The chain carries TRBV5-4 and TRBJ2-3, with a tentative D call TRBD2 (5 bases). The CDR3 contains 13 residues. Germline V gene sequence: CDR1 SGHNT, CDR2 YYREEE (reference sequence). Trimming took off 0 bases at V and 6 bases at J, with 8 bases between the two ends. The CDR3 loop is CASSLGGVDTQYF. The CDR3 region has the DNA TGTGCCAGCAGCTTGGGGGGAGTGGATACGCAGTATTTT.

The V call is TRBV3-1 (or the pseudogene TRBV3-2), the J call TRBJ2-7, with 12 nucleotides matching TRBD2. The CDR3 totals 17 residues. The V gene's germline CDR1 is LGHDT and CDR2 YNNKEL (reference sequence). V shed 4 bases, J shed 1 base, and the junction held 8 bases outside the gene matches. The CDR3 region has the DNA TGTGCCAGCAGCCGTCCGACTAGCGGGAGCGAGTCCTACGAGCAGTACTTC. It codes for CASSRPTSGSESYEQYF.

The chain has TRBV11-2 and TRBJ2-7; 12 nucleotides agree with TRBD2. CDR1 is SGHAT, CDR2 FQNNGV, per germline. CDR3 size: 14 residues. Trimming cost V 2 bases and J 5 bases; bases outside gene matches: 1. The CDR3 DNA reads TGTGCCAGCAGCTTACGACTAGCGGGAGACGAGCAGTACTTC. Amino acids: CASSLRLAGDEQYF.

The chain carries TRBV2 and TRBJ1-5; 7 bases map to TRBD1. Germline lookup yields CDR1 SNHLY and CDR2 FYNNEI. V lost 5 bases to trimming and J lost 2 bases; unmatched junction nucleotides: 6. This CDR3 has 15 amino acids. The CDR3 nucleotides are TGTGCCAGCAGTCCTGACAGGGTTGGCAATCAGCCCCAGCATTTT. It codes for CASSPDRVGNQPQHF.

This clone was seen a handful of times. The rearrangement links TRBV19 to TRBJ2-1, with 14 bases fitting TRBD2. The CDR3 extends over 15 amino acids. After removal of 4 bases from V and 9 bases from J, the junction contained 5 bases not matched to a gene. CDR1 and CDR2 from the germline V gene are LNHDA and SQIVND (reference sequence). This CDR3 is CASSTGLAGGGEQFF. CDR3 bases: TGTGCCAGTAGTACTGGACTAGCGGGAGGTGGTGAGCAGTTCTTC.

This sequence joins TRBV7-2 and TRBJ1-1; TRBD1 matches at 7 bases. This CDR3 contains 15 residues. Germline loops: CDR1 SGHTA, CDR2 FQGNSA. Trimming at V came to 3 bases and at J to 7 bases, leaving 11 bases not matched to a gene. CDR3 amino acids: CASSLTAGGIGEAFF. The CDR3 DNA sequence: TGTGCCAGCAGCTTGACGGCAGGGGGTATTGGTGAAGCTTTCTTT.

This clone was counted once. The CDR3 nucleotides read TGTGCCAGCTCACCAGATGGGGGGAACTTCGGCTATGGCTACACCTTC. Protein: CASSPDGGNFGYGYTF. V gene TRBV18 combines with J gene TRBJ1-2; a weak D match, TRBD1 (5 bases). This CDR3 has 16 residues. Germline CDR1 reads KGHSH; CDR2 reads LQKENI. With 2 bases removed from V and 4 bases from J, the gap between germline ends came to 17 bases.

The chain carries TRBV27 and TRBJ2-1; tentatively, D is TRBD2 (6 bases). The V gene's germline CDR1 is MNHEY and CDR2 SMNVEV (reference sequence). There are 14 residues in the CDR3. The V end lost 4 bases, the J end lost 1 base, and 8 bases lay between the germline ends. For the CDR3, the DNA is TGTGCCAGCAGTTCGGGAGTTTCCTACAATGAGCAGTTCTTC. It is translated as CASSSGVSYNEQFF.

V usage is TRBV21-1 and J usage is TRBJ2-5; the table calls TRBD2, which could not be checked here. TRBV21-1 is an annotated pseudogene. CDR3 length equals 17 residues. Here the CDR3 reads CASNLSIGGAHQETQYF. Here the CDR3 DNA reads TGTGCCAGCAATTTAAGCATCGGCGGGGCCCACCAAGAGACCCAGTACTTC.

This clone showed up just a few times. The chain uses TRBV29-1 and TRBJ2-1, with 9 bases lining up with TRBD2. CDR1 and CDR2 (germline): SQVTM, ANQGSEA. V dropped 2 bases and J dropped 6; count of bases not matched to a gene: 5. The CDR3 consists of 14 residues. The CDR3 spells CSVEKAGGGNEQFF. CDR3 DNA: TGCAGCGTTGAAAAAGCGGGAGGAGGCAATGAGCAGTTCTTC.

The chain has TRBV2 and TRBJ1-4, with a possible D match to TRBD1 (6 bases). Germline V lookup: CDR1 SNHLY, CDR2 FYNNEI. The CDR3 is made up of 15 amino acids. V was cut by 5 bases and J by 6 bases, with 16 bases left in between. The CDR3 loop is CASSLSQGGYEKLFF. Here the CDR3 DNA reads TGTGCCAGCAGTTTGTCACAGGGAGGGTATGAAAAACTGTTTTTT.

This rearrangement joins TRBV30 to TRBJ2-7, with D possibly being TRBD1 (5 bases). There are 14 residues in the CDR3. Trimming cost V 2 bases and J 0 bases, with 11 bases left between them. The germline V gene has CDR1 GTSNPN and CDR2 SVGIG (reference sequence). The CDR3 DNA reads TGTGCCTGGAGTAATTTGCAGGGCTCCTACGAGCAGTACTTC. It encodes CAWSNLQGSYEQYF.

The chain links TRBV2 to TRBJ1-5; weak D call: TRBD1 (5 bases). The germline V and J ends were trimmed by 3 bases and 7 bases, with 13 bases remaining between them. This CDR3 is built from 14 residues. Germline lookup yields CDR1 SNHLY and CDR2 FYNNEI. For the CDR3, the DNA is TGTGCCAGCAGTGACAGGGCTGCGGAACAGCCCCAGCATTTT. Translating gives CASSDRAAEQPQHF. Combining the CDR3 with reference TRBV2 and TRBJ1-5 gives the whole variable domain EPEVTQTPSHQVTQMGQEVILRCVPISNHLYFYWYRQILGQKVEFLVSFYNNEISEKSEIFDDQFSVERPDGSNFTLKIRSTKLEDSAMYFCASSDRAAEQPQHFGDGTRLSIL.

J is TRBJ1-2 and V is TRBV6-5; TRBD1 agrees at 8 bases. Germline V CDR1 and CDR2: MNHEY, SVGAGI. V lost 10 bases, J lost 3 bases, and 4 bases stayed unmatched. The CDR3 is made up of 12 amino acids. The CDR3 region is CATQGADYGYTF. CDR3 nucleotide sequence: TGTGCCACCCAGGGGGCGGACTATGGCTACACCTTC.

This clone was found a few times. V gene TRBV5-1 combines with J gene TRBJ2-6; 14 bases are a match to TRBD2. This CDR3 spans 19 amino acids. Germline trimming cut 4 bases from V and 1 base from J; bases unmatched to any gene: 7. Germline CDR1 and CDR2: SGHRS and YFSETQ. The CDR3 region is CASSPGTSGSLSGANVLTF. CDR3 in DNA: TGCGCCAGCAGCCCTGGGACTAGCGGGAGTTTATCTGGGGCCAACGTCCTGACTTTC.

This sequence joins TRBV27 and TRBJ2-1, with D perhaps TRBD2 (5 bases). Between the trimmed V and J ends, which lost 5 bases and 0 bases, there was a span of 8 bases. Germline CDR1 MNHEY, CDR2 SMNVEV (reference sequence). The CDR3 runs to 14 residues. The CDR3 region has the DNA TGTGCCAGCAGTGTAGGAGGCTCCTACAATGAGCAGTTCTTC. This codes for CASSVGGSYNEQFF.

CDR3 in amino acids: CSASVPVGTEAFF. CDR3 nucleotides: TGCAGTGCTAGTGTACCGGTTGGCACTGAAGCTTTCTTT. The chain recombines TRBV20-1 with TRBJ1-1; D is ambiguous. This CDR3 spans 13 amino acids. The germline gives CDR1 DFQATT, CDR2 SNEGSKA (reference sequence). V was trimmed by 3 bases and J by 4 bases, leaving 12 bases between them.

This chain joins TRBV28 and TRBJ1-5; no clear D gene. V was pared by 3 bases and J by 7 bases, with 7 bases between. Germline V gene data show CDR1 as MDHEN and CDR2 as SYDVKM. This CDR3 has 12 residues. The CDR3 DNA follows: TGTGCCAGCAGTTTGAGGATGCAGCCCCAGCATTTT. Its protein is CASSLRMQPQHF. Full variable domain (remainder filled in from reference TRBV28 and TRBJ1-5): DVKVTQSSRYLVKRTGEKVFLECVQDMDHENMFWYRQDPGLGLRLIYFSYDVKMKEKGDIPEGYSVSREKKERFSLILESASTNQTSMYLCASSLRMQPQHFGDGTRLSIL.

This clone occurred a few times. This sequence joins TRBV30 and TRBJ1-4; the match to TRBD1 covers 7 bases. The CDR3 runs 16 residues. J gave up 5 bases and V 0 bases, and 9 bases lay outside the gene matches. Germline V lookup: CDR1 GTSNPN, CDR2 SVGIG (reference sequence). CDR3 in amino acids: CAWSVEAPGGNEKLFF. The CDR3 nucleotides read TGTGCCTGGAGTGTAGAGGCCCCAGGGGGGAATGAAAAACTGTTTTTT.

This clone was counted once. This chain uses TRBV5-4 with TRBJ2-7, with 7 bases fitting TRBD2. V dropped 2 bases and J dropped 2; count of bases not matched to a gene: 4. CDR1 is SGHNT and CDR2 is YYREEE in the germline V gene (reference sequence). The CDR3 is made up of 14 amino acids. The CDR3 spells CASSFGGRAYEQYF. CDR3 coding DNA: TGTGCCAGCAGCTTCGGCGGGAGAGCCTACGAGCAGTACTTC. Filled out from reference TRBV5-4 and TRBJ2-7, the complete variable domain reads ETGVTQSPTHLIKTRGQQVTLRCSSQSGHNTVSWYQQALGQGPQFIFQYYREEENGRGNFPPRFSGLQFPNYSSELNVNALELDDSALYLCASSFGGRAYEQYFGPGTRLTVT.